These T cell receptor beta chains were read from a single sample in a study of glioma-infiltrating T cells. One entry per CDR3 protein, called by TCRdb with MiXCR from the multiplex PCR reads. Seen here are approximately 4,900 distinct CDR3 sequences, around 29% observed once, and the top ten hold roughly 6.6%. Sample: glioma tissue, nonneoplastic brain tissue, or PBMCs (not recorded which). All receptors derive from a human donor with low-grade glioma or glioblastoma, undergoing nonglioma brain surgery, or in good health (not recorded which). CDR3s include the opening cysteine and the closing phenylalanine or tryptophan. Each record gives: clone size, V gene, J gene, CDR3 length, D gene, CDR3 protein, CDR3 DNA. A D gene is named only where the DNA matches it firmly. Clone size is not always given. Where it is, it says once, few, many or a class for expanded clones.

clone size: few; V gene: TRBV29-1; J gene: TRBJ2-1; CDR3 length: 13; D gene: TRBD2; CDR3 protein: CSVLSGGSDEQFF; CDR3 DNA: TGCAGCGTTCTTAGCGGGGGCTCGGATGAGCAGTTCTTC
clone size: medium-sized; V gene: TRBV2; J gene: TRBJ1-1; CDR3 length: 11; D gene: -; CDR3 protein: CASRTGNQAFF; CDR3 DNA: TGTGCCAGCAGAACAGGAAATCAGGCTTTCTTT
clone size: medium-sized; V gene: TRBV10-2; J gene: TRBJ2-4; CDR3 length: 15; D gene: -; CDR3 protein: CASSEFTLAKNIQYF; CDR3 DNA: TGCGCCAGCAGTGAGTTCACCCTAGCCAAAAACATTCAGTACTTC
clone size: -; V gene: TRBV2; J gene: TRBJ2-4; CDR3 length: 13; D gene: -; CDR3 protein: CASIWPGPRIHYF; CDR3 DNA: TGTGCCAGCATCTGGCCGGGACCGAGGATTCATTACTTC
clone size: many; V gene: TRBV2; J gene: TRBJ2-7; CDR3 length: 14; D gene: TRBD2; CDR3 protein: CASSSWDAGEEQYF; CDR3 DNA: TGTGCCAGCAGCTCCTGGGACGCGGGGGAAGAGCAGTACTTC
clone size: large; V gene: TRBV27; J gene: TRBJ2-1; CDR3 length: 15; D gene: -; CDR3 protein: CASSPLGQLYNEQFF; CDR3 DNA: TGTGCCAGCAGTCCACTAGGACAGCTCTACAATGAGCAGTTCTTC
clone size: many; V gene: TRBV5-4; J gene: TRBJ2-2; CDR3 length: 14; D gene: -; CDR3 protein: CASSWDMNTGELFF; CDR3 DNA: TGTGCCAGCAGCTGGGACATGAACACCGGGGAGCTGTTTTTT
clone size: many; V gene: TRBV29-1; J gene: TRBJ1-1; CDR3 length: 15; D gene: -; CDR3 protein: CSVDGEGEMNTEAFF; CDR3 DNA: TGCAGCGTTGACGGGGAGGGGGAGATGAACACTGAAGCTTTCTTT
clone size: medium-sized; V gene: TRBV27; J gene: TRBJ2-2; CDR3 length: 15; D gene: -; CDR3 protein: CASSGGITFTGELFF; CDR3 DNA: TGTGCCAGCTCTGGGGGGATAACCTTCACCGGGGAGCTGTTTTTT
clone size: medium-sized; V gene: TRBV4-1; J gene: TRBJ2-5; CDR3 length: 14; D gene: -; CDR3 protein: CASSQGPGQETQYF; CDR3 DNA: TGCGCCAGCAGCCAAGGCCCAGGGCAAGAGACCCAGTACTTC
clone size: medium-sized; V gene: TRBV4-1; J gene: TRBJ2-7; CDR3 length: 15; D gene: -; CDR3 protein: CASRRGGEVSYEQYF; CDR3 DNA: TGCGCCAGCAGGCGGGGAGGAGAAGTATCCTACGAGCAGTACTTC
clone size: -; V gene: TRBV20-1; J gene: TRBJ1-1; CDR3 length: 13; D gene: -; CDR3 protein: CSARDPRNAEASF; CDR3 DNA: TGCAGTGCTAGAGATCCCCGGAACGCTGAAGCTTCCTTT
clone size: many; V gene: TRBV12-3/TRBV12-4; J gene: TRBJ2-3; CDR3 length: 13; D gene: -; CDR3 protein: CASSLAPTDTQYF; CDR3 DNA: TGTGCCAGCAGTTTAGCGCCCACAGATACGCAGTATTTT
clone size: many; V gene: TRBV12-3/TRBV12-4; J gene: TRBJ1-5; CDR3 length: 13; D gene: TRBD1; CDR3 protein: CASGQGSNQPQHF; CDR3 DNA: TGTGCCAGCGGACAGGGGAGCAATCAGCCCCAGCATTTT
clone size: -; V gene: TRBV28; J gene: TRBJ2-7; CDR3 length: 14; D gene: -; CDR3 protein: CASSGALHPYDQYF; CDR3 DNA: TGTGCCAGCTCGGGAGCCCTACACCCCTACGATCAGTACTTC
clone size: medium-sized; V gene: TRBV5-1; J gene: TRBJ1-1; CDR3 length: 15; D gene: -; CDR3 protein: CASSLVGNWNTEAFF; CDR3 DNA: TGCGCCAGCAGCTTAGTCGGCAACTGGAACACTGAAGCTTTCTTT
clone size: -; V gene: TRBV28; J gene: TRBJ2-7; CDR3 length: 16; D gene: -; CDR3 protein: CASSTTGRFSPYEQYF; CDR3 DNA: TGTGCCAGCAGTACGACAGGGAGGTTTAGCCCCTACGAGCAGTACTTC
clone size: many; V gene: TRBV18; J gene: TRBJ1-2; CDR3 length: 12; D gene: -; CDR3 protein: CASSPPSGGYTF; CDR3 DNA: TGTGCCAGCTCACCACCCTCAGGGGGCTACACCTTC
clone size: -; V gene: TRBV29-1; J gene: TRBJ2-7; CDR3 length: 13; D gene: -; CDR3 protein: CSVTAKGGLEQYF; CDR3 DNA: TGCAGCGTTACCGCCAAGGGGGGGCTCGAGCAGTACTTC
clone size: -; V gene: TRBV3-1; J gene: TRBJ2-1; CDR3 length: 14; D gene: -; CDR3 protein: CASSVSSFGNEQFF; CDR3 DNA: TGTGCCAGCAGCGTTAGTTCTTTTGGCAATGAGCAGTTCTTC
clone size: medium-sized; V gene: TRBV4-1; J gene: TRBJ2-1; CDR3 length: 17; D gene: TRBD1; CDR3 protein: CASTSGTDFWGYNEQFF; CDR3 DNA: TGCGCCAGCACCTCCGGGACAGACTTTTGGGGGTACAATGAGCAGTTCTTC
clone size: medium-sized; V gene: TRBV18; J gene: TRBJ1-5; CDR3 length: 13; D gene: -; CDR3 protein: CASSPANNQPQHF; CDR3 DNA: TGTGCCAGCTCACCAGCCAACAATCAGCCCCAGCATTTT
clone size: medium-sized; V gene: TRBV7-9; J gene: TRBJ1-5; CDR3 length: 13; D gene: -; CDR3 protein: CASSLQGDQPQHF; CDR3 DNA: TGTGCCAGCAGCTTGCAAGGGGATCAGCCCCAGCATTTT
clone size: large; V gene: TRBV27; J gene: TRBJ2-4; CDR3 length: 12; D gene: -; CDR3 protein: CASSPGPRIQYF; CDR3 DNA: TGTGCCAGCAGCCCGGGACCGAGGATTCAGTACTTC
clone size: -; V gene: TRBV11-2; J gene: TRBJ2-1; CDR3 length: 15; D gene: -; CDR3 protein: CASSGSGVLYNEQFF; CDR3 DNA: TGTGCCAGCAGCGGTTCAGGGGTACTCTACAATGAGCAGTTCTTC
clone size: medium-sized; V gene: TRBV7-2; J gene: TRBJ2-1; CDR3 length: 15; D gene: TRBD2; CDR3 protein: CASSLGLAGVNEQFF; CDR3 DNA: TGTGCCAGCAGCTTAGGACTAGCGGGGGTCAATGAGCAGTTCTTC
clone size: medium-sized; V gene: TRBV7-9; J gene: TRBJ1-2; CDR3 length: 13; D gene: -; CDR3 protein: CASSLGTDYGYTF; CDR3 DNA: TGTGCCAGCAGCTTAGGAACGGACTATGGCTACACCTTC
clone size: medium-sized; V gene: TRBV6-2/TRBV6-3; J gene: TRBJ2-2; CDR3 length: 13; D gene: -; CDR3 protein: CASSWDFTGELFF; CDR3 DNA: TGTGCCAGCAGTTGGGACTTTACCGGGGAGCTGTTTTTT
clone size: medium-sized; V gene: TRBV2; J gene: TRBJ1-1; CDR3 length: 16; D gene: -; CDR3 protein: CASSASGQHMNTEAFF; CDR3 DNA: TGTGCCAGCAGTGCCAGCGGACAGCACATGAACACTGAAGCTTTCTTT
clone size: medium-sized; V gene: TRBV12-3/TRBV12-4; J gene: TRBJ1-1; CDR3 length: 12; D gene: -; CDR3 protein: CASSPQSGEAFF; CDR3 DNA: TGTGCCAGCAGTCCCCAGAGCGGTGAAGCTTTCTTT
clone size: many; V gene: TRBV5-4; J gene: TRBJ2-5; CDR3 length: 13; D gene: TRBD1; CDR3 protein: CASSLDRGETQYF; CDR3 DNA: TGTGCCAGCAGCTTGGACAGGGGGGAGACCCAGTACTTC
clone size: once; V gene: TRBV24-1; J gene: TRBJ1-5; CDR3 length: 15; D gene: TRBD1; CDR3 protein: CATGGDSPAGVPQHF; CDR3 DNA: TGTGCCACGGGAGGGGACAGCCCCGCGGGAGTGCCCCAGCATTTT
clone size: -; V gene: TRBV27; J gene: TRBJ2-1; CDR3 length: 16; D gene: TRBD2; CDR3 protein: CASSFRLAGYHNGQFF; CDR3 DNA: TGTGCCAGCAGTTTCAGACTAGCGGGCTACCACAATGGGCAGTTCTTC
clone size: medium-sized; V gene: TRBV28; J gene: TRBJ2-1; CDR3 length: 12; D gene: -; CDR3 protein: CASSLSQFEQFF; CDR3 DNA: TGTGCCAGCAGTTTGTCCCAATTTGAGCAGTTCTTC
clone size: medium-sized; V gene: TRBV20-1; J gene: TRBJ1-6; CDR3 length: 15; D gene: -; CDR3 protein: CSAAEFGTGNSPLHF; CDR3 DNA: TGCAGTGCCGCCGAGTTTGGAACGGGCAATTCACCCCTCCACTTT
clone size: -; V gene: TRBV12-3/TRBV12-4; J gene: TRBJ2-1; CDR3 length: 14; D gene: TRBD1; CDR3 protein: CASSRDSEYNEQLF; CDR3 DNA: TGTGCCAGCAGTAGGGACAGCGAATACAATGAGCAGCTCTTC
clone size: many; V gene: TRBV4-1; J gene: TRBJ1-1; CDR3 length: 15; D gene: -; CDR3 protein: CASSQEGGGNTEAFF; CDR3 DNA: TGCGCCAGCAGCCAAGAGGGAGGGGGAAACACTGAAGCTTTCTTT
clone size: large; V gene: TRBV20-1; J gene: TRBJ1-1; CDR3 length: 14; D gene: TRBD1; CDR3 protein: CSARGRTGDTEAFF; CDR3 DNA: TGCAGTGCTAGGGGAAGGACAGGGGACACTGAAGCTTTCTTT
clone size: medium-sized; V gene: TRBV25-1; J gene: TRBJ2-5; CDR3 length: 16; D gene: TRBD2; CDR3 protein: CASSPGLAGGGETQYF; CDR3 DNA: TGTGCCAGCAGCCCGGGACTAGCGGGTGGGGGAGAGACCCAGTACTTC
clone size: medium-sized; V gene: TRBV20-1; J gene: TRBJ1-1; CDR3 length: 15; D gene: TRBD1; CDR3 protein: CSASISGQVNTEAFF; CDR3 DNA: TGCAGTGCTAGTATTTCGGGACAGGTGAACACTGAAGCTTTCTTT
clone size: many; V gene: TRBV2; J gene: TRBJ2-3; CDR3 length: 14; D gene: -; CDR3 protein: CASSPRLRGDTQYF; CDR3 DNA: TGTGCCAGCAGTCCCAGACTACGGGGAGATACGCAGTATTTT
clone size: medium-sized; V gene: TRBV20-1; J gene: TRBJ1-2; CDR3 length: 12; D gene: TRBD1; CDR3 protein: CSARDGQVGYTF; CDR3 DNA: TGCAGTGCTAGAGACGGACAGGTGGGCTACACCTTC
clone size: -; V gene: TRBV30; J gene: TRBJ2-5; CDR3 length: 15; D gene: -; CDR3 protein: CAWSVEGGLTETQYF; CDR3 DNA: TGTGCATGGAGTGTTGAGGGGGGCTTGACAGAGACCCAGTACTTC
clone size: few; V gene: TRBV2; J gene: TRBJ2-1; CDR3 length: 12; D gene: -; CDR3 protein: CAGITATYEQFF; CDR3 DNA: TGTGCCGGCATCACGGCGACATATGAGCAGTTCTTC
clone size: -; V gene: TRBV6-2/TRBV6-3; J gene: TRBJ1-6; CDR3 length: 12; D gene: -; CDR3 protein: CASRSEPSPLPF; CDR3 DNA: TGTGCCAGCCGTTCCGAGCCTTCCCCCCTCCCCTTT
clone size: -; V gene: TRBV25-1; J gene: TRBJ1-3; CDR3 length: 17; D gene: -; CDR3 protein: CASSKLSPVRSGKTIYF; CDR3 DNA: TGTGCCAGCAGTAAACTTTCCCCGGTCAGGTCTGGAAAAACCATATATTTT
clone size: -; V gene: TRBV20-1; J gene: TRBJ2-5; CDR3 length: 14; D gene: -; CDR3 protein: CSAKGDSRVETQYF; CDR3 DNA: TGCAGTGCTAAAGGGGACTCGAGAGTGGAGACCCAGTACTTC
clone size: large; V gene: TRBV20-1; J gene: TRBJ1-4; CDR3 length: 11; D gene: -; CDR3 protein: CSARGIEKLFF; CDR3 DNA: TGCAGTGCTAGGGGGATTGAAAAACTGTTTTTT